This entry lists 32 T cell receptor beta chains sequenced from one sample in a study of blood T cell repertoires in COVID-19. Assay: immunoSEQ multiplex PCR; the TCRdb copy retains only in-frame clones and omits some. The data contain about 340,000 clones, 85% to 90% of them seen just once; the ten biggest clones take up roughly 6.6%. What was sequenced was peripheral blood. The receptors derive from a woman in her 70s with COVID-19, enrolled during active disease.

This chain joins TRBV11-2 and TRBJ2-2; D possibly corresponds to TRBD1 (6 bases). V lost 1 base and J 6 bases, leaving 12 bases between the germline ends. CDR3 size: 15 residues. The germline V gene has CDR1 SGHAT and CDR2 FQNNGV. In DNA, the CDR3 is TGTGCCAGCAGCTTAGGGACAGAAATCGCCGGGGAGCTGTTTTTT. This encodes CASSLGTEIAGELFF.

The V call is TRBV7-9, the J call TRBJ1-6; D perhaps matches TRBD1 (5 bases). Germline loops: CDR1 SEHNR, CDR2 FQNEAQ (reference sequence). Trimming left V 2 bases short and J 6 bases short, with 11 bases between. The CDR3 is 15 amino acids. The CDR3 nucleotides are TGTGCCAGCAGCTTAAGGGGCAGTTTTAATTCACCCCTCCACTTT. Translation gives CASSLRGSFNSPLHF.

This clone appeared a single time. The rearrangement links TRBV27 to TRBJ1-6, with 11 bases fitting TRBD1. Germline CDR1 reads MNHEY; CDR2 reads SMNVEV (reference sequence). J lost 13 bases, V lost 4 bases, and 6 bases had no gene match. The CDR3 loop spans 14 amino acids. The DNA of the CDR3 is TGTGCCAGCAGTTGGGGGACAGGGGGTAATCCCCTCCACTTT. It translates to CASSWGTGGNPLHF.

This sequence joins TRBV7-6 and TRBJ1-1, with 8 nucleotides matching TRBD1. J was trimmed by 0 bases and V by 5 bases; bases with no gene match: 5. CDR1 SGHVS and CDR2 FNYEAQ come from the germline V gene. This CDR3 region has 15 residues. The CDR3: CASSPGQGMNTEAFF. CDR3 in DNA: TGTGCCAGCAGCCCTGGACAGGGAATGAACACTGAAGCTTTCTTT.

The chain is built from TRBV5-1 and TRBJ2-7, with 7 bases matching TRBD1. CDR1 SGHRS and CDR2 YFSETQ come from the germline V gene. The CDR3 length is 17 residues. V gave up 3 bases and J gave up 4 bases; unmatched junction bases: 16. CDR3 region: CASSSTGQQGHRYEQYF. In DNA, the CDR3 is TGCGCCAGCAGCTCCACGGGCCAACAGGGGCATCGATACGAGCAGTACTTC.

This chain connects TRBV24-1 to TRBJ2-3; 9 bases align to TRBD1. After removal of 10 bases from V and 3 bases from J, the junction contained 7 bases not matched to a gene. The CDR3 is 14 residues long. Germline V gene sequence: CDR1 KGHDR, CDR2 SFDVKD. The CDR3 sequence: CATSLGQGTDTQYF. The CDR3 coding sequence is TGTGCCACTAGCCTGGGACAGGGAACAGATACGCAGTATTTT.

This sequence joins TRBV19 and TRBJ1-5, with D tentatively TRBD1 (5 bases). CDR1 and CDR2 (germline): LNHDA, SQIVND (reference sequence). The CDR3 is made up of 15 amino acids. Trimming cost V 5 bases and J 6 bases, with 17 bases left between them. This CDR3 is CASSAGGTLSQPQHF. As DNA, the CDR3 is TGTGCCAGTAGTGCCGGGGGGACTCTCTCTCAGCCCCAGCATTTT.

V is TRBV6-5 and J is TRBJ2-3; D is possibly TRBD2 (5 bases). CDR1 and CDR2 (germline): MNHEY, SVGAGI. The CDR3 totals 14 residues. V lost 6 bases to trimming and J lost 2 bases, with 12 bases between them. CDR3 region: CASRSGRATDTQYF. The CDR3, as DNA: TGTGCCAGCAGGTCGGGAAGGGCCACAGATACGCAGTATTTT.

The CDR3 here is CASSGGTSGAYEQYF. CDR3 coding DNA: TGTGCCAGCAGTGGGGGGACTAGCGGGGCCTACGAGCAGTACTTC. This chain links TRBV2 with TRBJ2-7, with TRBD2 matching over 13 bases. Trimming removed 4 bases from V and 2 bases from J; junction bases left unmatched: 2. From germline, CDR1 is SNHLY and CDR2 FYNNEI. The CDR3 contains 15 residues.

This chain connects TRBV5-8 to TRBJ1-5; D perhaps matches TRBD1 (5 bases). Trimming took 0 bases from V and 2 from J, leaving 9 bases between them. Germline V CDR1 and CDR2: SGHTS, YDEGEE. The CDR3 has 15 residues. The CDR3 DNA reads TGTGCCAGCAGCTTGGGGGGGGTCGGCAATCAGCCCCAGCATTTT. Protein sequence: CASSLGGVGNQPQHF.

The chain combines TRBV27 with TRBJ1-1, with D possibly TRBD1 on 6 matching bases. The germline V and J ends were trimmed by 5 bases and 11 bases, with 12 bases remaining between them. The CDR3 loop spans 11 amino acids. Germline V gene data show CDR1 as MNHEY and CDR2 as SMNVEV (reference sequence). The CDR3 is CASSNRESAFF. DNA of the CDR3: TGTGCCAGCAGTAACAGGGAGTCGGCTTTCTTT.

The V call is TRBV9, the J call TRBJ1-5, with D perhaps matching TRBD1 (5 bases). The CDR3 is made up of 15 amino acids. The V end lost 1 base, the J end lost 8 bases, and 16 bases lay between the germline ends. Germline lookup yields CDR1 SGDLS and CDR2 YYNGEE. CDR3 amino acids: CASSVMGGIDEPQHF. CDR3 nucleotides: TGTGCCAGCAGCGTAATGGGGGGGATAGATGAGCCCCAGCATTTT. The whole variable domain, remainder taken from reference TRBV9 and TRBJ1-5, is DSGVTQTPKHLITATGQRVTLRCSPRSGDLSVYWYQQSLDQGLQFLIQYYNGEERAKGNILERFSAQQFPDLHSELNLSSLELGDSALYFCASSVMGGIDEPQHFGDGTRLSIL.

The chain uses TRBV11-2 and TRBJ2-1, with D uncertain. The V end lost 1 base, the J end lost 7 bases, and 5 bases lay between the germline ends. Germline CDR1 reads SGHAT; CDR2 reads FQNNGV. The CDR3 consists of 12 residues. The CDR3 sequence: CASSLVTNEQFF. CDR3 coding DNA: TGTGCCAGCAGCTTAGTTACTAATGAGCAGTTCTTC.

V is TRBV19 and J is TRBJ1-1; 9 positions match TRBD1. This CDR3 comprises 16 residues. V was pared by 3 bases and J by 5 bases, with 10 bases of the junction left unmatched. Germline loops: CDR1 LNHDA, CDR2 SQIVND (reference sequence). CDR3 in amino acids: CASSIPPMTGGTEAFF. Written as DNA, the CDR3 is TGTGCCAGTAGTATTCCGCCGATGACAGGGGGAACTGAAGCTTTCTTT. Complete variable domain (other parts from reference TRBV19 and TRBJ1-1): DGGITQSPKYLFRKEGQNVTLSCEQNLNHDAMYWYRQDPGQGLRLIYYSQIVNDFQKGDIAEGYSVSREKKESFPLTVTSAQKNPTAFYLCASSIPPMTGGTEAFFGQGTRLTVV.

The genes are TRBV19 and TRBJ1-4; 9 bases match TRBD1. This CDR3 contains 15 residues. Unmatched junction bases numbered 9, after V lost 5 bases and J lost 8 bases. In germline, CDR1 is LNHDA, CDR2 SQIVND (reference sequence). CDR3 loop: CASSSGDREDEKLFF. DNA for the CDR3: TGTGCCAGTAGTTCGGGGGACAGGGAGGACGAAAAACTGTTTTTT.

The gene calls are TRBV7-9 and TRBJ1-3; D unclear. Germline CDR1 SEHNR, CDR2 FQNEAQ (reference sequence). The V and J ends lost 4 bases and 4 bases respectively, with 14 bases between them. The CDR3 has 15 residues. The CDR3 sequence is CASSYPGTVGNTIYF. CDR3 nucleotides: TGTGCCAGCAGCTACCCGGGTACTGTAGGAAACACCATATATTTT. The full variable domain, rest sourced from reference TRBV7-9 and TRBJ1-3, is DTGVSQNPRHKITKRGQNVTFRCDPISEHNRLYWYRQTLGQGPEFLTYFQNEAQLEKSRLLSDRFSAERPKGSFSTLEIQRTEQGDSAMYLCASSYPGTVGNTIYFGEGSWLTVV.

The CDR3 nucleotides read TGTGCCAGCAGCGTAGATAGGGTCAGCGGGAACACTGAAGCTTTCTTT. It codes for CASSVDRVSGNTEAFF. The rearrangement links TRBV9 to TRBJ1-1; D unresolved. V lost 0 bases and J 1 base, leaving 13 bases between the germline ends. Looked up from germline, CDR1 is SGDLS and CDR2 is YYNGEE. CDR3 length equals 16 residues.

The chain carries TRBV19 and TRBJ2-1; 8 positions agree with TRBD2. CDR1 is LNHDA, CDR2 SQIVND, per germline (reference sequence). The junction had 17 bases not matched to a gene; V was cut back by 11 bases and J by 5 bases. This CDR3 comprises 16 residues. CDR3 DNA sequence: TGTGCCTCCAAGTCCCCGCCAGGGCGGGGGGACAATGAGCAGTTCTTC. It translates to CASKSPPGRGDNEQFF.

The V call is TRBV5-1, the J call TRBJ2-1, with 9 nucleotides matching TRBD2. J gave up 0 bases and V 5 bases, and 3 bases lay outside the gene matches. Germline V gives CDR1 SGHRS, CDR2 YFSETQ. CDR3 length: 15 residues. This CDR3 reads CASSLAGRSYNEQFF. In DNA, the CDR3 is TGCGCCAGCAGTCTAGCGGGACGCTCCTACAATGAGCAGTTCTTC.

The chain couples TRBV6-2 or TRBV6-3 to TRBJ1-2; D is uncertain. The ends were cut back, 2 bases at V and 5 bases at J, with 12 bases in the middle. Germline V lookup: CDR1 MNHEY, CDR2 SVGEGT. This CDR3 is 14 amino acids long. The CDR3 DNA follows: TGTGCCAGCAGTTACGGGGAAGGAGGGTATGGCTACACCTTC. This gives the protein CASSYGEGGYGYTF.

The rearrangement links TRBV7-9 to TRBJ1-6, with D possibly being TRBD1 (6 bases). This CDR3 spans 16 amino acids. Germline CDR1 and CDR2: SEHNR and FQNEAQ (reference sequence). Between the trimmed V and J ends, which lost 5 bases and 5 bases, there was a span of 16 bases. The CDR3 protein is CASSSRDKGNNSPLHF. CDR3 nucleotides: TGTGCCAGCAGCAGCCGGGACAAGGGAAATAATTCACCCCTCCACTTT.

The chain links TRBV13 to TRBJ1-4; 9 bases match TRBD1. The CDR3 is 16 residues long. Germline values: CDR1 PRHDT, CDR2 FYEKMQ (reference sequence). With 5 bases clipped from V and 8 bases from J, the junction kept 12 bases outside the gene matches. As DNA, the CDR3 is TGTGCCAGCAGCCCGCACTTCGGGACAGGGAGGGAAAAACTGTTTTTT. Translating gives CASSPHFGTGREKLFF.

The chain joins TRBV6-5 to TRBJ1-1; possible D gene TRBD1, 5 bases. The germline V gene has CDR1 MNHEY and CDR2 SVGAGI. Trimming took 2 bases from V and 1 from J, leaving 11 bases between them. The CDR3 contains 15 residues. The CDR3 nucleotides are TGTGCCAGCAGTTACAGCCTGGGGGGGAACACTGAAGCTTTCTTT. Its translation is CASSYSLGGNTEAFF.

CDR3 protein: CASSPLGGAFYNEQFF. The CDR3 DNA reads as TGTGCCAGTAGTCCCCTGGGGGGGGCCTTCTACAATGAGCAGTTCTTC. The gene calls are TRBV19 and TRBJ2-1, with D tentatively TRBD2 (7 bases). This CDR3 has 16 amino acids. Trimming stripped 5 bases from V and 3 bases from J, with 17 bases between. CDR1 is LNHDA and CDR2 is SQIVND in the germline V gene (reference sequence).

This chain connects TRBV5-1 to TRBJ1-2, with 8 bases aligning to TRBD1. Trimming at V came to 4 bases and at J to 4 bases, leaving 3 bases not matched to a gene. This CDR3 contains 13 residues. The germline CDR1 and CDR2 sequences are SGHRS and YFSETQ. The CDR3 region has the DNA TGCGCCAGCAGCCAAACAGGGGGCTATGGCTACACCTTC. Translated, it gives CASSQTGGYGYTF.

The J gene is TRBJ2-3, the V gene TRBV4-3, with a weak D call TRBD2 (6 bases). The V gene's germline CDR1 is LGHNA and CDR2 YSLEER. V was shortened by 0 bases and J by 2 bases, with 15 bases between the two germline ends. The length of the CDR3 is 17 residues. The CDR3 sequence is CASSQEVADFSTDTQYF. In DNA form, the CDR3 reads TGCGCCAGCAGCCAAGAGGTAGCGGACTTCTCCACAGATACGCAGTATTTT.

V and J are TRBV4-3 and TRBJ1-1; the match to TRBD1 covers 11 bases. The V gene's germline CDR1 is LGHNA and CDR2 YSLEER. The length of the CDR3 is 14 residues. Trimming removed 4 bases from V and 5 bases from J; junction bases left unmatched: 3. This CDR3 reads CASSLGQGETEAFF. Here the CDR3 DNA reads TGCGCCAGCAGCCTGGGACAGGGGGAGACTGAAGCTTTCTTT.

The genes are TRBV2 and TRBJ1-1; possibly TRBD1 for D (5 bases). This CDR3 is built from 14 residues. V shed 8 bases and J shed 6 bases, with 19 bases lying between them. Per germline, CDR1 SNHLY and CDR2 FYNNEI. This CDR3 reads CASRSWQGFAEAFF. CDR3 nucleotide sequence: TGTGCCAGCCGATCGTGGCAGGGATTCGCTGAAGCTTTCTTT.

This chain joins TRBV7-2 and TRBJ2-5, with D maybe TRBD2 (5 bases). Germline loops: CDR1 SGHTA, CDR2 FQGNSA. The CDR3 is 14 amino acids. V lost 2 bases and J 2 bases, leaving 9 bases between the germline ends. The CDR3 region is CASSLQSGQETQYF. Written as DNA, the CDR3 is TGTGCCAGCAGCTTACAAAGCGGTCAAGAGACCCAGTACTTC.

CDR3 DNA sequence: TGTGCCAGCAACGGGGGGTGGGGAACTAATGAAAAACTGTTTTTT. It specifies CASNGGWGTNEKLFF. J is TRBJ1-4 and V is TRBV9; D perhaps matches TRBD1 (5 bases). The V end was cut by 6 bases, the J end by 1 base, with 13 bases between. The germline CDR1 and CDR2 sequences are SGDLS and YYNGEE. CDR3 length: 15 residues. The full variable domain, with the rest looked up from reference TRBV9 and TRBJ1-4, is DSGVTQTPKHLITATGQRVTLRCSPRSGDLSVYWYQQSLDQGLQFLIQYYNGEERAKGNILERFSAQQFPDLHSELNLSSLELGDSALYFCASNGGWGTNEKLFFGSGTQLSVL.

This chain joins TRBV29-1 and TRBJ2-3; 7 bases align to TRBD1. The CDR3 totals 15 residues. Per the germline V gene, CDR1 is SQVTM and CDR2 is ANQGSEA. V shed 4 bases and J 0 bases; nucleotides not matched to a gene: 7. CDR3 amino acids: CSVGQGILSTDTQYF. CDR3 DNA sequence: TGCAGCGTTGGACAGGGAATACTTAGCACAGATACGCAGTATTTT.

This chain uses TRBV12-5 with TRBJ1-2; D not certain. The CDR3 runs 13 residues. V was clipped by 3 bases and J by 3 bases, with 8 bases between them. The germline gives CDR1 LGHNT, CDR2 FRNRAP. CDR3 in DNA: TGTGCTAGTGGTTTTGACAAAGACTATGGCTACACCTTC. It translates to CASGFDKDYGYTF.